Listed below are T cell receptor beta chains from one sample, sequenced in a study of blood T cell repertoires in COVID-19. Only in-frame clones appear in the TCRdb table, and some are missing; sequencing was by immunoSEQ multiplex PCR. The sample lists around 100,000 clones; 81% were seen once. What was sequenced was peripheral blood. All receptors come from a man between 50 and 59 years old with acute or convalescent COVID-19. Each CDR3 is given with its conserved first and last residue. Fields, in order: J gene, clone size, V gene, CDR3 protein. Where a row states a size, it is once, few, many or the class of an expanded clone; other rows omit it.

J gene: TRBJ1-5
clone size: NA
V gene: TRBV28
CDR3 protein: CASRVQGGRNQPQHF

J gene: TRBJ1-2
clone size: once
V gene: TRBV12-3/TRBV12-4
CDR3 protein: CASRGVDYGYTF

J gene: TRBJ2-5
clone size: NA
V gene: TRBV12-3/TRBV12-4
CDR3 protein: CASRGRGETQYF

J gene: TRBJ2-7
clone size: NA
V gene: TRBV29-1
CDR3 protein: CSAGDRGEQYF

J gene: TRBJ1-1
clone size: few
V gene: TRBV6-5
CDR3 protein: CASSSVSGFNTEAFF

J gene: TRBJ1-5
clone size: NA
V gene: TRBV30
CDR3 protein: CAWGQGSNQPQHF

J gene: TRBJ2-1
clone size: NA
V gene: TRBV9
CDR3 protein: CASSPTSGAISYNEQFF

J gene: TRBJ1-2
clone size: NA
V gene: TRBV6-1
CDR3 protein: CASSEAGGSGYTF

J gene: TRBJ2-2
clone size: NA
V gene: TRBV6-2/TRBV6-3
CDR3 protein: CASSGLAGARNTGELFF

J gene: TRBJ2-5
clone size: NA
V gene: TRBV18
CDR3 protein: CASSLYRDRGETQYF

J gene: TRBJ1-5
clone size: NA
V gene: TRBV28
CDR3 protein: CASSLEGQPQHF

J gene: TRBJ1-5
clone size: NA
V gene: TRBV2
CDR3 protein: CASRADRGQGQPQHF

J gene: TRBJ1-5
clone size: NA
V gene: TRBV12-3/TRBV12-4
CDR3 protein: CASSRQGSQPQHF

J gene: TRBJ1-2
clone size: NA
V gene: TRBV4-2
CDR3 protein: CASSQDPVGQRVGSYGYTF

J gene: TRBJ1-2
clone size: NA
V gene: TRBV7-8
CDR3 protein: CASSTRDRANYGYTF

J gene: TRBJ2-3
clone size: NA
V gene: TRBV2
CDR3 protein: CASSLSGGARADTQYF

J gene: TRBJ1-4
clone size: NA
V gene: TRBV19
CDR3 protein: CASSIGDSLQGDEKLFF

J gene: TRBJ2-7
clone size: few
V gene: TRBV5-5
CDR3 protein: CASSLPPGQGHEQYF

J gene: TRBJ2-1
clone size: NA
V gene: TRBV7-2
CDR3 protein: CASSLQGGEQFF

J gene: TRBJ1-1
clone size: NA
V gene: TRBV6-5
CDR3 protein: CASRPATEFLEAFF

J gene: TRBJ2-1
clone size: NA
V gene: TRBV3-1/TRBV3-2
CDR3 protein: CASSQRGGINEQFF

J gene: TRBJ1-4
clone size: NA
V gene: TRBV18
CDR3 protein: CASSLRETNEKLFF

J gene: TRBJ2-2
clone size: NA
V gene: TRBV27
CDR3 protein: CASSPPRRGNTGELFF

J gene: TRBJ1-2
clone size: NA
V gene: TRBV3-1/TRBV3-2
CDR3 protein: CATSPGSPQALNTF

J gene: TRBJ1-5
clone size: NA
V gene: TRBV11-2
CDR3 protein: CASSSYPDGPGQPQHF

J gene: TRBJ2-7
clone size: NA
V gene: TRBV5-1
CDR3 protein: CASSLTGVSYEQYF

J gene: TRBJ1-5
clone size: few
V gene: TRBV2
CDR3 protein: CASSAGSNNQPQHF

J gene: TRBJ1-2
clone size: NA
V gene: TRBV28
CDR3 protein: CASSPPNDRVYGYTF

J gene: TRBJ2-3
clone size: once
V gene: TRBV9
CDR3 protein: CASSVEGVWMGTDTQYF

J gene: TRBJ1-6
clone size: NA
V gene: TRBV19
CDR3 protein: CASKARLNSPLHF

J gene: TRBJ1-2
clone size: NA
V gene: TRBV19
CDR3 protein: CASNSDNNYGYTF

J gene: TRBJ2-7
clone size: few
V gene: TRBV5-5
CDR3 protein: CASSLGASSSYEQYF

J gene: TRBJ2-3
clone size: few
V gene: TRBV6-5
CDR3 protein: CASRPGQGGDTQYF

J gene: TRBJ1-2
clone size: NA
V gene: TRBV19
CDR3 protein: CASSIGQDYGYTF

J gene: TRBJ1-5
clone size: NA
V gene: TRBV6-5
CDR3 protein: CASSYPGQGGQPQHF

J gene: TRBJ1-2
clone size: NA
V gene: TRBV27
CDR3 protein: CASSLIQGSGYTF

J gene: TRBJ1-5
clone size: NA
V gene: TRBV6-1
CDR3 protein: CASSEGSGGAWNQPQHF

J gene: TRBJ2-1
clone size: NA
V gene: TRBV10-3
CDR3 protein: CAIRDRDSFPSPYNEQFF

J gene: TRBJ2-7
clone size: NA
V gene: TRBV7-9
CDR3 protein: CASSPSQGYEQYF

J gene: TRBJ1-3
clone size: NA
V gene: TRBV27
CDR3 protein: CASSRQGQGGFGGNTIYF

J gene: TRBJ2-3
clone size: few
V gene: TRBV24-1
CDR3 protein: CATSLDSSSTDTQYF

J gene: TRBJ2-4
clone size: NA
V gene: TRBV19
CDR3 protein: CASSIEGDGPGGAKNIQYF

J gene: TRBJ1-6
clone size: NA
V gene: TRBV27
CDR3 protein: CASSLSPRQTDNSPLHF

J gene: TRBJ1-5
clone size: once
V gene: TRBV10-2
CDR3 protein: CASATGGESQPQHF

J gene: TRBJ1-4
clone size: NA
V gene: TRBV24-1
CDR3 protein: CATSAGGKSNEKLFF

J gene: TRBJ2-1
clone size: NA
V gene: TRBV25-1
CDR3 protein: CASRGGGPKYNEQFF

J gene: TRBJ1-6
clone size: NA
V gene: TRBV3-1/TRBV3-2
CDR3 protein: CASRAPRAGIYNSPLHF

J gene: TRBJ1-5
clone size: NA
V gene: TRBV28
CDR3 protein: CASSRGQGVDNQPQHF

J gene: TRBJ2-1
clone size: NA
V gene: TRBV19
CDR3 protein: CASSVRAAGNNEQFF

J gene: TRBJ1-2
clone size: once
V gene: TRBV5-1
CDR3 protein: CASSSDRVQGSGYTF

J gene: TRBJ1-5
clone size: few
V gene: TRBV6-1
CDR3 protein: CASSEQISNQPQHF

J gene: TRBJ1-4
clone size: few
V gene: TRBV30
CDR3 protein: CACLGQANEKLFF

J gene: TRBJ1-2
clone size: NA
V gene: TRBV28
CDR3 protein: CASTAAFYGYTF

J gene: TRBJ1-2
clone size: few
V gene: TRBV4-1
CDR3 protein: CASSHLGQGPSYGYTF

J gene: TRBJ2-3
clone size: NA
V gene: TRBV11-2
CDR3 protein: CASSHTSGGKNTQYF

J gene: TRBJ2-5
clone size: NA
V gene: TRBV5-5
CDR3 protein: CASSSGTGLTETQYF

J gene: TRBJ2-6
clone size: few
V gene: TRBV7-6
CDR3 protein: CASSSLRGPPSGANVLTF

J gene: TRBJ1-6
clone size: NA
V gene: TRBV7-9
CDR3 protein: CASSGTQNSPLHF

J gene: TRBJ1-6
clone size: NA
V gene: TRBV13
CDR3 protein: CASSLLSDTSFNSPLHF